This TCR beta chain is drawn from a study of cytomegalovirus exposure and HLA in healthy donors. About the research overall: Unique TCRs from HLA-typed donors, about 85 million of them, were held in an early data release.

The PCR made use of 60 Vbeta and 13 Jbeta primers. Measured with immunoSEQ multiplex PCR; TCRdb has only the in-frame clones, and not every one. This table holds approximately 72,000 clones, 66% found once. This clone occurred a few times. Germline CDR1 is WSHSY and CDR2 is SAAADI. V dropped 2 bases and J dropped 4 bases, with 12 bases sitting between them. The CDR3 loop spans 15 amino acids. This receptor was taken from a man aged 40-49 years in good health and CMV-seropositive. V gene TRBV10-2 combines with J gene TRBJ2-1, with no clear D. What was sequenced was PBMCs. DNA for the CDR3: TGCGCCAGCAGTGAGGGTCCCCCCAGTTACAATGAGCAGTTCTTC. Protein: CASSEGPPSYNEQFF.